This T cell receptor (beta chain) was recorded in a study of shared clonotypes between healthy human individuals. CDR1 and CDR2 from the germline V gene are GTSNPN and SVGIG (reference sequence). The ends lost 2 bases at V and 7 bases at J; junction bases unmatched: 6. The CDR3 has 14 residues. Study-level results: Sequencing of the sorted subsets was shown by rarefaction to be incomplete despite large depth. Only a few donors were included, so the genetic and exposure-history diversity represented was limited.

Points on this clone: Its antigen remains unknown.

Only in-frame clones appear in the TCRdb table, and some are missing; sequencing was by immunoSEQ multiplex PCR. The sample has about 2.3 million clones, around 90% seen once. All donors were Caucasian adults living in Nashville, Tennessee. The sample consisted of naive CD4+ T cells from PBMCs. This sample's subset: CD45RA+ positively selected. The V call is TRBV30, the J call TRBJ1-5, with 9 bases aligning to TRBD1. The source is a man aged 18 to 30 in good health. Some clones in this sample may be carry-over from other donors' samples. The CDR3 region has the DNA TGTGCCTGGAGTACAGGGGGCCCGACGCAGCCCCAGCATTTT. It encodes CAWSTGGPTQPQHF.